The clone carrying this T cell receptor beta chain was recorded a few times. The data derive from a study of blood T cell repertoires in COVID-19. Turning to the study itself: The origin of the acute and convalescent COVID-19 samples was the United States, Italy and Spain. PBMCs, B-cell-depleted T cells, or T cells provided the cDNA or gDNA that made up the material.

The CDR3 is made up of 15 amino acids. V was clipped by 1 base and J by 5 bases, with 14 bases between them. Germline loops: CDR1 LGHDT, CDR2 YNNKEL (reference sequence). Original handling: Estimates of nucleated cell counts were drawn from the amplification of reference gene primers. The assay was immunoSEQ multiplex PCR, and TCRdb's table has in-frame clones only and misses some. V, J and clone size derive from that table, while D and trimming were established from the DNA sequence. Of around 190,000 clones detected, 80% to 90% appear once; the ten largest clones hold 4.5% to 5%. This receptor was obtained from an elderly woman with acute or convalescent COVID-19. The chain employs TRBV3-1 (or the pseudogene TRBV3-2) and TRBJ1-1, with D possibly being TRBD1 (5 bases). Sequencing was performed on peripheral blood. Here the CDR3 DNA reads TGTGCCAGCAGCCAAGGCCCCAGGGCGGGGACTGAAGCTTTCTTT. Residues: CASSQGPRAGTEAFF.